This TCR beta chain is from a study of OX40 agonist ivuxolimab in advanced cancers. Study results and limitations: In CD8+ T cells, expanded clones were on average more numerous than in CD4+.

Sequencing used immunoSEQ multiplex PCR; TCRdb keeps in-frame clones, though not all of them. Among some 110,000 clones listed, around 92% were seen once. CDR1 and CDR2 (germline): MGHRA, YSYEKL. CDR3 length: 15 amino acids. Trimming took off 3 bases at V and 2 bases at J, with 12 bases between the two ends. A word on this clone: Its antigen is not known.

Here the sequenced sample was CD4+ or CD8+ T cells sorted from blood, taken in a trial of the OX40 agonist ivuxolimab. The chain couples TRBV4-1 to TRBJ2-3, with D possibly called TRBD1 or TRBD2 (5 bases each). The sequence was obtained from an adult with an advanced solid tumor such as melanoma, head and neck, liver or kidney cancer. The CDR3 nucleotides read TGCGCCAGCAGCCACAGTGGGGACCTCACAGATACGCAGTATTTT. Protein: CASSHSGDLTDTQYF.